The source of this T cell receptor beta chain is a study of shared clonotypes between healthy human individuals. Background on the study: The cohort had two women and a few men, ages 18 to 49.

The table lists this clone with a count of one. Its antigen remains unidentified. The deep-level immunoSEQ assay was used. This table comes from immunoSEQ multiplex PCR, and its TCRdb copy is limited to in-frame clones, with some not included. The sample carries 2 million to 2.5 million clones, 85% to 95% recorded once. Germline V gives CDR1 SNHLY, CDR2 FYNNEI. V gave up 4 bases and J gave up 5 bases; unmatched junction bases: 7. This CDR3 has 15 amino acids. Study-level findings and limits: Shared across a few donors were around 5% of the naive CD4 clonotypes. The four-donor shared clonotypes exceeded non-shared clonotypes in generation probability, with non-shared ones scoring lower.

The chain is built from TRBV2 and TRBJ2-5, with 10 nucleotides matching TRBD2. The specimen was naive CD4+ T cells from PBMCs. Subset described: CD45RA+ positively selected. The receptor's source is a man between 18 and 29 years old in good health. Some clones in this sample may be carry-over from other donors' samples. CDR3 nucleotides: TGTGCCAGCAGTGGGGTAGCGGGAGGACGGGAGACCCAGTACTTC. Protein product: CASSGVAGGRETQYF. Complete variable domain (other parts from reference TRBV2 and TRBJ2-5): EPEVTQTPSHQVTQMGQEVILRCVPISNHLYFYWYRQILGQKVEFLVSFYNNEISEKSEIFDDQFSVERPDGSNFTLKIRSTKLEDSAMYFCASSGVAGGRETQYFGPGTRLLVL.